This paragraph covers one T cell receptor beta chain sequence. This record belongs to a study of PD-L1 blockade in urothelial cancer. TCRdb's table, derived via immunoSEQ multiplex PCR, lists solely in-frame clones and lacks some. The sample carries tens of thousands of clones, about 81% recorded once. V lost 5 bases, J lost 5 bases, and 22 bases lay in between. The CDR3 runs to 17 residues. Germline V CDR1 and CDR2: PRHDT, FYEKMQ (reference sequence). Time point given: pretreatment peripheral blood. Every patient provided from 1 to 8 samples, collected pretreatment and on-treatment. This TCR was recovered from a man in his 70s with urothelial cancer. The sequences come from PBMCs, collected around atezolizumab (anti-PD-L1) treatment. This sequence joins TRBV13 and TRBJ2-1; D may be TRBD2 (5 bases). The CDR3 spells CASSLPPGLAPDNEQFF. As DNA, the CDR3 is TGTGCCAGCAGCCTACCCCCGGGTCTAGCCCCCGACAATGAGCAGTTCTTC.